This is a list of T cell receptor beta chains from one sample in a study of STAT5B mutations in CD4+ large granular lymphocyte leukemia. Sequenced by immunoSEQ multiplex PCR; TCRdb stores in-frame clones only, minus some. The table lists tens of thousands of clones, roughly 83% of them singletons. What was sequenced was CD4+ T cells from blood buffy coats. All receptors come from a human donor in good health. Both conserved end residues are part of each CDR3. A D gene is named only where the DNA matches it firmly. Some rows have no size entry. The others give once, few or many, or a class for an expanded clone.

D gene: NA; J gene: TRBJ2-5; V gene: TRBV5-1; clone size: NA; CDR3 DNA: TGCGCCAGCAGCTTGGACGTCCAAGAGACCCAGTACTTC; CDR3 protein: CASSLDVQETQYF
D gene: NA; J gene: TRBJ2-7; V gene: TRBV10-1; clone size: few; CDR3 DNA: TGCGCCAGCAGTGAGGTCAGAGGGCACAACGAGCAGTACTTC; CDR3 protein: CASSEVRGHNEQYF
D gene: NA; J gene: TRBJ1-5; V gene: TRBV5-1; clone size: NA; CDR3 DNA: TGCGCCAGCAGCCTAGAGGGGTACAGCAATCAGCCCCAGCATTTT; CDR3 protein: CASSLEGYSNQPQHF
D gene: NA; J gene: TRBJ1-1; V gene: TRBV30; clone size: NA; CDR3 DNA: TGTGCCTGCCAGGGGTGGGCTGAAGCTTTCTTT; CDR3 protein: CACQGWAEAFF
D gene: NA; J gene: TRBJ1-3; V gene: TRBV6-1; clone size: few; CDR3 DNA: TGTGCCAGCAGTGAAGACGCGGGAAACACCATATATTTT; CDR3 protein: CASSEDAGNTIYF
D gene: NA; J gene: TRBJ1-1; V gene: TRBV2; clone size: once; CDR3 DNA: TGTGCCAGCAGTGAAGAGTTCGGGAAGGGGAACACTGAAGCTTTCTTT; CDR3 protein: CASSEEFGKGNTEAFF
D gene: TRBD1; J gene: TRBJ1-1; V gene: TRBV19; clone size: NA; CDR3 DNA: TGTGCCAGTAGTCTGGGCAGGGGGCCTGAAGCTTTCTTT; CDR3 protein: CASSLGRGPEAFF
D gene: NA; J gene: TRBJ1-6; V gene: TRBV7-2; clone size: NA; CDR3 DNA: TGTGCCAGCAGCTTTGAGGGTTCGGGAAATTCACCCCTCCACTTT; CDR3 protein: CASSFEGSGNSPLHF
D gene: NA; J gene: TRBJ2-1; V gene: TRBV2; clone size: NA; CDR3 DNA: TGTGCCACAGGACGTGGGAGCTCCTACAATGAGCAGTTCTTC; CDR3 protein: CATGRGSSYNEQFF
D gene: NA; J gene: TRBJ2-2; V gene: TRBV7-2; clone size: NA; CDR3 DNA: TGTGCCAGCAGCTATGACAGTACCTCGAACACCGGGGAGCTGTTTTTT; CDR3 protein: CASSYDSTSNTGELFF
D gene: NA; J gene: TRBJ2-2; V gene: TRBV10-1; clone size: few; CDR3 DNA: TGCGCCAGCAGTGAGGCCGATTCTGGGAACACCGGGGAGCTGTTTTTT; CDR3 protein: CASSEADSGNTGELFF
D gene: TRBD2; J gene: TRBJ2-1; V gene: TRBV7-7; clone size: once; CDR3 DNA: TGTGCCAGCAGCTTAGGACTAGCGGGGGCAGGGGAGCAGTTCTTC; CDR3 protein: CASSLGLAGAGEQFF
D gene: NA; J gene: TRBJ1-4; V gene: TRBV9; clone size: NA; CDR3 DNA: TGTGCCAGCAGCGGGCGACAGCCTAATGAAAAACTGTTTTTT; CDR3 protein: CASSGRQPNEKLFF
D gene: NA; J gene: TRBJ1-2; V gene: TRBV5-4; clone size: NA; CDR3 DNA: TGTGCCAGCAGCCCCTGGACCCCGGGGTTTGGCTACACCTTC; CDR3 protein: CASSPWTPGFGYTF
D gene: NA; J gene: TRBJ2-2; V gene: TRBV2; clone size: NA; CDR3 DNA: TGTGCCAGTTATTGGGGGGCGAACACCGGGGAGCTGTTTTTT; CDR3 protein: CASYWGANTGELFF
D gene: NA; J gene: TRBJ1-5; V gene: TRBV5-5; clone size: NA; CDR3 DNA: TGTGCCAGCAGCTCCCTTCCGGGGAATAGCAATCAGCCCCAGCATTTT; CDR3 protein: CASSSLPGNSNQPQHF
D gene: TRBD1; J gene: TRBJ2-7; V gene: TRBV7-8; clone size: NA; CDR3 DNA: TGTGCCAGCAGCAGCCGACAGGGGATCTACGAGCAGTACTTC; CDR3 protein: CASSSRQGIYEQYF
D gene: NA; J gene: TRBJ1-2; V gene: TRBV9; clone size: NA; CDR3 DNA: TGTGCCAGCAGCGTAGAAGTGGGCTATGGCTACACCTTC; CDR3 protein: CASSVEVGYGYTF
D gene: NA; J gene: TRBJ1-2; V gene: TRBV11-2; clone size: few; CDR3 DNA: TGTGCCAGCAGCCTACACCCCGCTAACTATGGCTACACCTTC; CDR3 protein: CASSLHPANYGYTF
D gene: NA; J gene: TRBJ2-6; V gene: TRBV27; clone size: NA; CDR3 DNA: TGTGCCAGCAGTTTCTACATGGGCCGGGCCAACGTCCTGACTTTC; CDR3 protein: CASSFYMGRANVLTF
D gene: NA; J gene: TRBJ2-7; V gene: TRBV7-8; clone size: NA; CDR3 DNA: TGTGCCAGCAGCCAGCTCCAGGCTGGTTACGAGCAGTACTTC; CDR3 protein: CASSQLQAGYEQYF
D gene: NA; J gene: TRBJ2-7; V gene: TRBV19; clone size: few; CDR3 DNA: TGTGCCAGTAGTATATTGGCTAGGGGTCCCTACGAGCAGTACTTC; CDR3 protein: CASSILARGPYEQYF
D gene: NA; J gene: TRBJ2-3; V gene: TRBV20-1; clone size: NA; CDR3 DNA: TGCAGTGCCAGGCCCCAAGATACGCAGTATTTT; CDR3 protein: CSARPQDTQYF
D gene: NA; J gene: TRBJ1-2; V gene: TRBV2; clone size: NA; CDR3 DNA: TGTGCCAGCAGCCAAGGACAGTCCTATGGCTACACCTTC; CDR3 protein: CASSQGQSYGYTF
D gene: NA; J gene: TRBJ2-1; V gene: TRBV7-2; clone size: NA; CDR3 DNA: TGTGCCAGCAGCTGGGGCTACGGATCCTACAATGAGCAGTTCTTC; CDR3 protein: CASSWGYGSYNEQFF
D gene: TRBD1; J gene: TRBJ1-6; V gene: TRBV6-5; clone size: NA; CDR3 DNA: TGTGCCAGCAGTTATTGGGCAGGGGGCTCACCCCTCCACTTT; CDR3 protein: CASSYWAGGSPLHF